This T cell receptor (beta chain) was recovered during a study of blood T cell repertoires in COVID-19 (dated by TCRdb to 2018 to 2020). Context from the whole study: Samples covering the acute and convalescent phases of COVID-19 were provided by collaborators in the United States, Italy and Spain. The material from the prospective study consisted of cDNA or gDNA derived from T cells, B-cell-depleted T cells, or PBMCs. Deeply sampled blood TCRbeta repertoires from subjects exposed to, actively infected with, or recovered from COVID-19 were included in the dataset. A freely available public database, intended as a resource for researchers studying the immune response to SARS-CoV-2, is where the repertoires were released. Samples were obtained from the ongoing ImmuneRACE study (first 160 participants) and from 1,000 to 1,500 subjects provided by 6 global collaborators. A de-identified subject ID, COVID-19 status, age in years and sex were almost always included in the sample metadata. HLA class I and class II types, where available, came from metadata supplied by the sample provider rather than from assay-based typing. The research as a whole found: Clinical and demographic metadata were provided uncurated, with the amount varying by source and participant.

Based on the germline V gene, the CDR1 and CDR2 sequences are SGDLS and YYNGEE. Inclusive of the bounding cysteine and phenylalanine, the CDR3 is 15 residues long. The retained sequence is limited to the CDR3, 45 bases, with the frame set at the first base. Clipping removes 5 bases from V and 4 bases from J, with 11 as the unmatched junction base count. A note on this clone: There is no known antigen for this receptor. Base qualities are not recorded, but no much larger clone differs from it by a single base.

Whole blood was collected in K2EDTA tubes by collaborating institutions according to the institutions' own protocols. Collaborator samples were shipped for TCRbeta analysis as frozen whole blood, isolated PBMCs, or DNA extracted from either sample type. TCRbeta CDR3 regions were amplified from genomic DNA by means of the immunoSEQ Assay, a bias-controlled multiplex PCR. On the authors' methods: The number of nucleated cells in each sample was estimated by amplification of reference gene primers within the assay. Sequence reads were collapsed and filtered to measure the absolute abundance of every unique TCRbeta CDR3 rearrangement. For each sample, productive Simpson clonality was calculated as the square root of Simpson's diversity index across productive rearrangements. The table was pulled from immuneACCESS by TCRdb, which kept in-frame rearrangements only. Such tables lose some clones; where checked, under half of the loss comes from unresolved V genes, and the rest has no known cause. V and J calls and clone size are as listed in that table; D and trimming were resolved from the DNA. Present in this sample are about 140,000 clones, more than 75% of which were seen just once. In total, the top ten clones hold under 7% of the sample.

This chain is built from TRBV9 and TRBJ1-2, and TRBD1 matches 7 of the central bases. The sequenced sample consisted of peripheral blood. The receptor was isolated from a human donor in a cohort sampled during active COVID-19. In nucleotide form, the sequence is TGTGCCAGCAGTGAATCCGGGACAGCGAGCTATGGCTACACCTTC. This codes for CASSESGTASYGYTF.